Listed below are T cell receptor beta chains from one sample, sequenced in a study of blood T cell repertoires in COVID-19. Repertoires were generated with immunoSEQ multiplex PCR, while TCRdb's copy carries only in-frame clones and drops some. The repertoire holds about 250,000 clones, with approximately 83% as singletons. The sample taken for sequencing was peripheral blood. Source of these receptors: a man aged 50 to 60 with active or convalescent COVID-19. The CDR3 runs from the conserved cysteine through the conserved F or W. D genes are given only for firm matches. Clone sizes are given selectively: once, few, many, or a class where the clone is expanded.

V gene,J gene,clone size,D gene,CDR3 DNA,CDR3 protein
TRBV7-8,TRBJ1-5,once,-,TGTGCCAGCAGCTTAATACGGCAGGGGTTTCAAGGAAGCAATCAGCCCCAGCATTTT,CASSLIRQGFQGSNQPQHF
TRBV7-3,TRBJ1-1,-,-,TGTGCCAGCAGCCAATGGGGGCGTCTGATCACTGAAGCTTTCTTT,CASSQWGRLITEAFF
TRBV5-4,TRBJ2-2,-,-,TGTGCCAGCAGCCCCGCGATCCCGCGAAACACCGGGGAGCTGTTTTTT,CASSPAIPRNTGELFF
TRBV7-2,TRBJ2-2,-,TRBD2,TGTGCCAGCAGCTTAGTAGCGGGGGGGAAGTCCGGGGAGCTGTTTTTT,CASSLVAGGKSGELFF
TRBV3-1/TRBV3-2,TRBJ1-3,-,-,TGTGCCAGCAGCCCCGTCTCTGGAAACACCATATATTTT,CASSPVSGNTIYF
TRBV30,TRBJ1-1,few,TRBD1,TGTGCCTGGAGGCAGGGGGGGAACACTGAAGCTTTCTTT,CAWRQGGNTEAFF
TRBV19,TRBJ2-1,-,-,TGTGCCAGTAGTATGGGCCTCTCTAGCCGGAATGAGCAGTTCTTC,CASSMGLSSRNEQFF
TRBV3-1/TRBV3-2,TRBJ1-3,-,TRBD1,TGTGCCAGCAGCCAAATGACAGGGTCTGGAAACACCATATATTTT,CASSQMTGSGNTIYF
TRBV28,TRBJ1-1,-,TRBD1,TGTGCCAGCTTAACAGGGGGCGGGACTGAAGCTTTCTTT,CASLTGGGTEAFF
TRBV5-1,TRBJ1-1,-,-,TGCGCCAGCAGATTAATTGGAGTGAACACTGAAGCTTTCTTT,CASRLIGVNTEAFF
TRBV6-6,TRBJ2-5,-,TRBD1,TGTGCCAGCAGTCCCCGGGACAGGGGTATGGGAGGGGAGACCCAGTACTTC,CASSPRDRGMGGETQYF
TRBV5-4,TRBJ2-1,-,TRBD2,TGTGCCAGTGGAAGCGGGGGGTTTGACAATGAGCAGTTCTTC,CASGSGGFDNEQFF
TRBV4-1,TRBJ1-6,few,-,TGCGCCAGCAGCCAGGTACGAGGGGGAAATTCACCCCTCCACTTT,CASSQVRGGNSPLHF
TRBV29-1,TRBJ2-2,-,-,TGCAGCGTTGCGTTCGCGGCGAACACCGGGGAGCTGTTTTTT,CSVAFAANTGELFF
TRBV5-1,TRBJ1-5,-,TRBD1,TGCGCCAGCAGCTTGGGGGACAGGGAGGGCAATCAGCCCCAGCATTTT,CASSLGDREGNQPQHF
TRBV21-1,TRBJ1-5,-,-,TGTGCCAGCAGCCGGCACCGGGAACGGAACTATCATAGCAATCAGCCCCAGCATTTT,CASSRHRERNYHSNQPQHF
TRBV6-4,TRBJ2-2,-,TRBD2,TGTGCCAGCAGCCTCCGGGGGGGCTACGCGAACACCGGGGAGCTGTTTTTT,CASSLRGGYANTGELFF
TRBV10-1,TRBJ1-5,-,TRBD1,TGCGCCAGCAGTGAGTCGAGGGGACAGAGAGTAAATCAGCCCCAGCATTTT,CASSESRGQRVNQPQHF
TRBV28,TRBJ2-7,-,TRBD1,TGTGCCAGCAGACCCGGACAGGCCTCCTACGAGCAGTACTTC,CASRPGQASYEQYF
TRBV5-4,TRBJ1-3,-,-,TGTGCCAGCAGCGCGGACAGAAACACCATATATTTT,CASSADRNTIYF
TRBV7-8,TRBJ2-7,-,TRBD1,TGTGCCAGCAGCCAGGACAGGGGCGAGCAGTACTTC,CASSQDRGEQYF
TRBV5-8,TRBJ2-7,many,-,TGTGCCAGCAGCCGTTGGCGGGGCGGTATTGGCGAGCAGTACTTC,CASSRWRGGIGEQYF
TRBV7-6,TRBJ1-4,few,-,TGTGCCAGCAGAGTCCAGGGGAGGGAAACTAATGAAAAACTGTTTTTT,CASRVQGRETNEKLFF
TRBV19,TRBJ2-7,-,-,TGTGCCGCCCTCGGTGGAGCTTTGGACGAGCAGTACTTC,CAALGGALDEQYF
TRBV27,TRBJ2-2,-,TRBD1,TGTGCCAGCAGTTTATCGACAGGGCCGGGGGAGCTGTTTTTT,CASSLSTGPGELFF
TRBV5-1,TRBJ1-1,once,-,TGCGCCAGCAGCCCGGGGGGGGCGAACACTGAAGCTTTCTTT,CASSPGGANTEAFF
TRBV3-1/TRBV3-2,TRBJ1-5,-,-,TGTGCCAGCAGCCAAGGACATAGCAATCAGCCCCAGCATTTT,CASSQGHSNQPQHF
TRBV30,TRBJ1-4,-,TRBD1,TGTGCCTGGAGTCGCGAGGGGACAGTGAATGAAAAACTGTTTTTT,CAWSREGTVNEKLFF
TRBV5-1,TRBJ2-7,-,-,TGCGCCAGCAGGGAGGGGGCGTCGGGCGAGCAGTACTTC,CASREGASGEQYF
TRBV19,TRBJ2-7,-,-,TGTGCCAGTAGTATAGCCGGGGAGCAGTACTTC,CASSIAGEQYF
TRBV19,TRBJ1-5,-,TRBD1,TGTGCCAGTAGGGCACAGGGGGATTCTTTCAATCAGCCCCAGCATTTT,CASRAQGDSFNQPQHF
TRBV21-1,TRBJ1-1,-,-,TGTGCCAGCAGCAAAGTCCCGGGGACAGGGAAGGTAGACACTGAAGCTTTCTTT,CASSKVPGTGKVDTEAFF
TRBV30,TRBJ2-3,-,TRBD2,TGTGCCTTGAGGACTAGCACTAGCACAGATACGCAGTATTTT,CALRTSTSTDTQYF
TRBV7-9,TRBJ1-3,-,-,TGTGCCAGCAGCCCAGATTCCGGGACCCCAGGGGTTTTCATATATTTT,CASSPDSGTPGVFIYF
TRBV5-4,TRBJ2-4,-,TRBD2,TGTGCCAGCAGCCAGGAGCGGGGGCGCAAAAACATTCAGTACTTC,CASSQERGRKNIQYF
TRBV9,TRBJ2-3,once,TRBD2,TGTGCCAGCAGCGTAGGCCTAGCGGGGCATCTGACAGATACGCAGTATTTT,CASSVGLAGHLTDTQYF
TRBV20-1,TRBJ2-7,-,TRBD1,TGCAGTGCTAGTGCCGGGACAGGGAGTCCCGTCGAGCAGTACTTC,CSASAGTGSPVEQYF
TRBV7-9,TRBJ1-4,-,-,TGTGCCAGCAGCCTAGGAGGGTATGAAAAACTGTTTTTT,CASSLGGYEKLFF
TRBV9,TRBJ1-1,-,-,TGTGCCAGCAGCCCTTTTCGTGAGGCCGCTTACACTGAAGCTTTCTTT,CASSPFREAAYTEAFF
TRBV6-1,TRBJ2-5,-,-,TGTGCCAGCAGTGAAGGCAGGGCTTTAGAGACCCAGTACTTC,CASSEGRALETQYF
TRBV5-1,TRBJ1-6,-,-,TGCGCCAGCACTGATCAGGGTTCACCCCTCCACTTT,CASTDQGSPLHF
TRBV30,TRBJ1-1,-,-,TGTGCCTGGAGTGTGAGTGCGGCTAATGAAGCTTTCTTT,CAWSVSAANEAFF
TRBV30,TRBJ2-7,few,TRBD1,TGTGCCTGGAGTGGGGGACAGGGCTTTGACGAGCAGTACTTC,CAWSGGQGFDEQYF
TRBV6-6,TRBJ2-3,-,TRBD1,TGTGCCAGCAGGAACAAACAGGGGAGCACAGATACGCAGTATTTT,CASRNKQGSTDTQYF
TRBV5-5,TRBJ1-5,-,TRBD1,TGTGCCAGCAGCTTGGAGGGGGCGGAGGATCAGCCCCAGCATTTT,CASSLEGAEDQPQHF
TRBV10-2,TRBJ1-2,once,TRBD1,TGCGCCAGCAGCGAGGACAGGCTTGCCTATGGCTACACCTTC,CASSEDRLAYGYTF
TRBV29-1,TRBJ2-2,-,TRBD2,TGCAGCGTCTCCAGGACTAGCGGGGGGGCCGGCGGGGAGCTGTTTTTT,CSVSRTSGGAGGELFF
TRBV10-3,TRBJ2-3,-,-,TGTGCCATCAGTGAAGACAGAGGAGATACGCAGTATTTT,CAISEDRGDTQYF
TRBV7-9,TRBJ2-5,-,TRBD2,TGTGCCAGCAGCCTTAGAGCGGGGGGCCTTTACTTC,CASSLRAGGLYF
TRBV3-1/TRBV3-2,TRBJ2-7,-,-,TGTGCCAGCAGCCAAGGAACTCTCGAGCAGTACTTC,CASSQGTLEQYF
TRBV30,TRBJ1-1,few,-,TGTGCCTGGAGTAGGGGGAAAGACACTGAAGCTTTCTTT,CAWSRGKDTEAFF
TRBV25-1,TRBJ1-1,few,-,TGTGCCAGCAGTACCCCGGACATGAACACTGAAGCTTTCTTT,CASSTPDMNTEAFF
TRBV9,TRBJ2-5,-,TRBD2,TGTGCCAGCAGCACTAGCGGGGGTAGCGAGACCCAGTACTTC,CASSTSGGSETQYF
TRBV2,TRBJ2-7,few,-,TGTGCCAGCAGTGACAGGTCCTACGAGCAGTACTTC,CASSDRSYEQYF
TRBV12-3/TRBV12-4,TRBJ2-7,-,-,TGTGCCAGCAGTTTTCGGGGGGCGGGCGAGCAGTACTTC,CASSFRGAGEQYF
TRBV7-9,TRBJ2-5,-,TRBD1,TGTGCCAGCAGCTTAGGCCGGGACAGGGCGGTCGTAGAGACCCAGTACTTC,CASSLGRDRAVVETQYF
TRBV23-1,TRBJ2-5,-,-,TGCGCCAGCACCCCCGGGGGAGAGACCCAGTACTTC,CASTPGGETQYF